The 28 T cell receptor beta chains in this list originate from one sample, sequenced in a study of T cells in localized non-small cell lung cancer. Here immunoSEQ multiplex PCR was the method, and the copy in TCRdb shows in-frame clones only, minus some. The table records 1,300 to 1,500 clones, around 34% of them present only once. Specimen: lung tumor tissue, collected before any cancer treatment. These receptors originate from a man aged 35 to 69 with stage II lung adenocarcinoma.

This clone was recorded a few times. The chain joins TRBV11-3 to TRBJ2-7, with D possibly TRBD2 on 6 matching bases. This CDR3 comprises 15 residues. Germline CDR1 and CDR2: SGHNT and YENEEA. V gave up 6 bases and J gave up 2 bases, with 17 bases separating them. The CDR3 spells CASRGFGEAPYEQYF. As DNA, the CDR3 is TGTGCCAGCAGGGGGTTTGGGGAGGCCCCCTACGAGCAGTACTTC.

The chain couples TRBV18 to TRBJ2-1, with 10 bases matching TRBD2. Germline trimming cut 0 bases from V and 7 bases from J; bases unmatched to any gene: 3. The CDR3 covers 15 residues. Germline lookup yields CDR1 KGHSH and CDR2 LQKENI. The DNA for the CDR3 is TGTGCCAGCTCACCACCGGCTAGCGGGAGTAATGAGCAGTTCTTC. Translating gives CASSPPASGSNEQFF.

This clone was observed a handful of times. The rearrangement links TRBV25-1 to TRBJ1-5; 7 nucleotides match TRBD1. The germline gives CDR1 MGHDK, CDR2 SYGVNS. This CDR3 has 17 amino acids. The junction had 17 bases not matched to a gene; V was cut back by 4 bases and J by 8 bases. CDR3 nucleotides: TGTGCCAGCAGTGCCCTTCCGGGACAGAGTTTAGGGGAGCCCCAGCATTTT. Translating gives CASSALPGQSLGEPQHF.

The chain is built from TRBV9 and TRBJ2-3; 8 bases match TRBD1. CDR1 and CDR2 (germline): SGDLS, YYNGEE. Trimming removed 5 bases from V and 2 bases from J; junction bases left unmatched: 7. This CDR3 spans 15 amino acids. CDR3 amino acids: CASSSRDRSTDTQYF. The CDR3 region has the DNA TGTGCCAGCAGTTCCCGGGACAGGTCCACAGATACGCAGTATTTT.

This clone was counted a few times. This sequence joins TRBV11-3 and TRBJ2-1; 7 nucleotides agree with TRBD1. Germline CDR1 and CDR2: SGHNT and YENEEA. Trimming cost V 1 base and J 5 bases; bases outside gene matches: 5. The CDR3 loop spans 15 amino acids. CDR3 sequence (DNA): TGTGCCAGCAGCTTAGGGGGACAGCTTCACAATGAGCAGTTCTTC. It translates to CASSLGGQLHNEQFF.

The chain couples TRBV10-3 to TRBJ1-5; D is unclear. The CDR3 spans 13 residues. Trimming took 10 bases from V and 5 from J, leaving 15 bases between them. From germline, CDR1 is ENHRY and CDR2 SYGVKD. CDR3 sequence (DNA): TGTGCCACCTTTCTAACGAAGGATCAGCCCCAGCATTTT. As protein: CATFLTKDQPQHF.

This clone was recorded a few times. This sequence joins TRBV6-8 and TRBJ2-3; 8 bases align to TRBD2. The germline V gene has CDR1 MNHGY and CDR2 SAAAGT. The CDR3 extends over 14 amino acids. V lost 5 bases and J lost 4; bases outside the gene matches: 5. The CDR3 DNA reads TGTGCCAGCAGTGACACTAGCGGCGCAGATACGCAGTATTTT. Residues: CASSDTSGADTQYF.

J is TRBJ1-1 and V is TRBV18, with a weak D call TRBD1 (6 bases). V lost 3 bases and J lost 7, with 9 bases in between. Per germline, CDR1 KGHSH and CDR2 LQKENI. The CDR3 runs to 12 residues. The CDR3 reads CASSPTGFEAFF. CDR3 coding DNA: TGTGCCAGCTCACCGACAGGTTTTGAAGCTTTCTTT.

In this sample, this clone is medium-sized (0.01 to 0.1%). J is TRBJ1-1 and V is TRBV11-3; TRBD1 might be the D (6 bases). Trimming cost V 1 base and J 5 bases, with 11 bases left between them. Germline-derived CDR1 and CDR2 are SGHNT and YENEEA. The CDR3 is 14 residues long. The CDR3 region is CASSLVQGKTEAFF. The CDR3 DNA sequence: TGTGCCAGCAGCTTAGTACAGGGTAAGACTGAAGCTTTCTTT.

This chain links TRBV19 with TRBJ2-6; unclear D gene. V was cut by 4 bases and J by 6 bases, with 4 bases left in between. This CDR3 spans 12 amino acids. Per germline, CDR1 LNHDA and CDR2 SQIVND (reference sequence). This CDR3 reads CASSTPANVLTF. The CDR3 coding sequence is TGTGCCAGTAGTACACCGGCCAACGTCCTGACTTTC. Full variable domain (outside the CDR3, taken from reference TRBV19 and TRBJ2-6): DGGITQSPKYLFRKEGQNVTLSCEQNLNHDAMYWYRQDPGQGLRLIYYSQIVNDFQKGDIAEGYSVSREKKESFPLTVTSAQKNPTAFYLCASSTPANVLTFGAGSRLTVL.

The J gene is TRBJ1-3, the V gene TRBV30, with D possibly being TRBD1 (6 bases). CDR1 and CDR2 (germline): GTSNPN, SVGIG (reference sequence). This CDR3 region has 13 residues. With 6 bases removed from V and 3 bases from J, the gap between germline ends came to 12 bases. The CDR3: CACWGQLGNTIYF. DNA for the CDR3: TGTGCCTGTTGGGGGCAGCTTGGAAACACCATATATTTT.

The chain is built from TRBV5-1 and TRBJ2-7; TRBD2 agrees at 8 bases. The germline V gene encodes CDR1 SGHRS and CDR2 YFSETQ. J lost 1 base, V lost 0 bases, and 6 bases had no gene match. The CDR3 covers 16 residues. The CDR3 DNA is TGCGCCAGCAGCTTGGCCAGCGGGAGCCCGTCCTACGAGCAGTACTTC. It translates to CASSLASGSPSYEQYF.

The genes are TRBV9 and TRBJ1-1, with unresolved D. Trimming pared 5 bases from V and 4 bases from J, leaving 12 bases between. The CDR3 runs 13 residues. The germline gives CDR1 SGDLS, CDR2 YYNGEE. The CDR3 region has the DNA TGTGCCAGCAGTGGAGGAGGGCCCACTGAAGCTTTCTTT. Translated: CASSGGGPTEAFF. The full variable domain, with the rest looked up from reference TRBV9 and TRBJ1-1, is DSGVTQTPKHLITATGQRVTLRCSPRSGDLSVYWYQQSLDQGLQFLIQYYNGEERAKGNILERFSAQQFPDLHSELNLSSLELGDSALYFCASSGGGPTEAFFGQGTRLTVV.

This chain connects TRBV9 to TRBJ1-4; no reliable D call. Trimming stripped 4 bases from V and 10 bases from J, with 26 bases between. The CDR3 has 17 residues. The germline V gene has CDR1 SGDLS and CDR2 YYNGEE. The CDR3 coding sequence is TGTGCCAGCAGCCCCCTACGCGCATCTGCAACTGGTGGAAAACTGTTTTTT. Its protein is CASSPLRASATGGKLFF.

The chain couples TRBV19 to TRBJ1-5; D not resolved. Germline CDR1 LNHDA, CDR2 SQIVND (reference sequence). The CDR3 is 14 amino acids. Trimming took off 4 bases at V and 4 bases at J, with 11 bases between the two ends. CDR3 region: CASSKRHVNQPQHF. CDR3 bases: TGTGCCAGTAGTAAGAGACACGTTAATCAGCCCCAGCATTTT.

This clone was seen a handful of times. This chain uses TRBV2 with TRBJ2-1, with D possibly being TRBD2 (6 bases). Trimming stripped 6 bases from V and 9 bases from J, with 18 bases between. The CDR3 loop spans 14 amino acids. Germline V gene sequence: CDR1 SNHLY, CDR2 FYNNEI. The chain's CDR3 is CASSALTGVTEQFF. The DNA of the CDR3 is TGTGCCAGCAGCGCCTTAACGGGAGTTACTGAGCAGTTCTTC.

This clone showed up just a few times. The J gene is TRBJ1-4, the V gene TRBV10-3; possible D gene TRBD1, 5 bases. Trimming took 2 bases from V and 0 from J, leaving 7 bases between them. Germline CDR1 ENHRY, CDR2 SYGVKD. This CDR3 region has 15 residues. This chain's CDR3 is CAISEGATTNEKLFF. In DNA, the CDR3 is TGTGCCATCAGTGAGGGGGCGACAACTAATGAAAAACTGTTTTTT.

In this sample, this clone turned up a few times. The J gene is TRBJ2-4, the V gene TRBV29-1; TRBD1 agrees at 7 bases. V shed 0 bases and J 2 bases; nucleotides not matched to a gene: 16. Germline V gives CDR1 SQVTM, CDR2 ANQGSEA. This CDR3 is 19 amino acids long. As DNA, the CDR3 is TGCAGCGTTGAAGAATTGTCCGGGACAGTGACGGGACCCAAAAACATTCAGTACTTC. The encoded protein is CSVEELSGTVTGPKNIQYF.

The chain combines TRBV9 with TRBJ2-1, with 8 bases matching TRBD2. The junction had 7 bases not matched to a gene; V was cut back by 2 bases and J by 0 bases. The length of the CDR3 is 17 residues. From germline, CDR1 is SGDLS and CDR2 YYNGEE. Written as DNA, the CDR3 is TGTGCCAGCAGCGTTCGGGAGGGCCTGAGCTCCTACAATGAGCAGTTCTTC. This sequence encodes CASSVREGLSSYNEQFF.

The chain couples TRBV18 to TRBJ1-5; the match to TRBD1 covers 7 bases. Germline loops: CDR1 KGHSH, CDR2 LQKENI. This CDR3 region has 13 residues. After removal of 6 bases from V and 3 bases from J, the junction contained 2 bases not matched to a gene. CDR3 nucleotides: TGTGCCAGCTCGGGACAGTCCAATCAGCCCCAGCATTTT. Translation gives CASSGQSNQPQHF.

The chain employs TRBV19 and TRBJ2-5; 12 nucleotides agree with TRBD2. The ends lost 4 bases at V and 5 bases at J; junction bases unmatched: 5. Germline CDR1 LNHDA, CDR2 SQIVND (reference sequence). CDR3 size: 15 residues. The CDR3 sequence: CASSKLAGGEETQYF. As DNA, the CDR3 is TGTGCCAGTAGTAAACTAGCGGGAGGTGAGGAGACCCAGTACTTC.

This clone was detected only a few times. The gene calls are TRBV11-3 and TRBJ2-1; TRBD2 agrees at 15 bases. Germline assignment: CDR1 SGHNT and CDR2 YENEEA. The V gene end was trimmed by 5 bases and the J gene end by 7 bases; junction bases not matched to a gene: 6. The CDR3 spans 16 residues. The CDR3 DNA reads TGTGCCAGCAGCATGTCCGGGACTAGCGGGAGGAATGAGCAGTTCTTC. Amino acid sequence: CASSMSGTSGRNEQFF.

This clone appeared a few times. The CDR3 DNA follows: TGTGCCAACCGGGACACGCAGTACAATGAGCAGTTCTTC. Its protein is CANRDTQYNEQFF. The V call is TRBV6-8, the J call TRBJ2-1, with D maybe TRBD1 (6 bases). CDR1 is MNHGY and CDR2 is SAAAGT in the germline V gene. Trimming pared 10 bases from V and 4 bases from J, leaving 14 bases between. CDR3 length: 13 residues.

J is TRBJ1-4 and V is TRBV30, with D tentatively TRBD1 (6 bases). The ends were cut back, 5 bases at V and 5 bases at J, with 9 bases in the middle. This CDR3 comprises 12 residues. Per germline, CDR1 GTSNPN and CDR2 SVGIG (reference sequence). CDR3 in DNA: TGTGCCTGGGGGACATTGAATGAAAAACTGTTTTTT. Amino acids: CAWGTLNEKLFF. Supplemented by reference TRBV30 and TRBJ1-4, the full variable domain reads SQTIHQWPATLVQPVGSPLSLECTVEGTSNPNLYWYRQAAGRGLQLLFYSVGIGQISSEVPQNLSASRPQDRQFILSSKKLLLSDSGFYLCAWGTLNEKLFFGSGTQLSVL.

The chain links TRBV29-1 to TRBJ2-3; D is ambiguous. With 4 bases removed from V and 3 bases from J, the gap between germline ends came to 11 bases. Germline V gene sequence: CDR1 SQVTM, CDR2 ANQGSEA. This CDR3 is built from 13 residues. CDR3 region: CSVALIFTDTQYF. CDR3 bases: TGCAGCGTTGCATTGATATTTACAGATACGCAGTATTTT.

This chain connects TRBV30 to TRBJ1-3; tentative D call: TRBD1 (6 bases). CDR1 and CDR2 (germline): GTSNPN, SVGIG (reference sequence). This CDR3 is 13 amino acids long. Trimming took 5 bases from V and 3 from J, leaving 11 bases between them. The CDR3 loop is CAWDRSIGNTIYF. Here the CDR3 DNA reads TGTGCCTGGGACAGGTCTATTGGAAACACCATATATTTT.

The chain couples TRBV25-1 to TRBJ1-4, with a possible D match to TRBD1 (5 bases). The ends were cut back, 1 base at V and 7 bases at J, with 13 bases in the middle. The CDR3 has 15 amino acids. Germline V gene sequence: CDR1 MGHDK, CDR2 SYGVNS. CDR3 protein: CASSELWGYFEKLFF. DNA for the CDR3: TGTGCCAGCAGTGAATTATGGGGGTATTTTGAAAAACTGTTTTTT.

A few counts support this clone. V usage is TRBV10-3 and J usage is TRBJ1-1; D not certain. CDR1 and CDR2 from the germline V gene are ENHRY and SYGVKD. V lost 6 bases, J lost 0 bases, and 8 bases lay in between. The length of the CDR3 is 13 residues. CDR3 DNA: TGTGCCATCAGGGAGACGGTGAACACTGAAGCTTTCTTT. Protein: CAIRETVNTEAFF.